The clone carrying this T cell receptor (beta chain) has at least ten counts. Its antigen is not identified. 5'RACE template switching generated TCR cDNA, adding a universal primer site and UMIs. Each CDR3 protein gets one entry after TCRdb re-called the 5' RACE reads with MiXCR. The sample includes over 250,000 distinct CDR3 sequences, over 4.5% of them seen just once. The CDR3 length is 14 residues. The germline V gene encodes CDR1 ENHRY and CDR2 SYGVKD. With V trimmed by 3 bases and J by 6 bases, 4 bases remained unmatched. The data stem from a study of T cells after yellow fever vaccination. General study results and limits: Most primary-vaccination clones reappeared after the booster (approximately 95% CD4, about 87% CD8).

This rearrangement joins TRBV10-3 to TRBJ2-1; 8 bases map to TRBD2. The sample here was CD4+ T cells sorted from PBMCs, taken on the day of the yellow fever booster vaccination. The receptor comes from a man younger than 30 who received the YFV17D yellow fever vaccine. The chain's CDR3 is CAISDGGGRNEQFF. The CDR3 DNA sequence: TGTGCCATCAGTGATGGCGGGGGGCGCAATGAGCAGTTCTTC.